The clone carrying this TCR beta chain was counted a few times. The repertoire was sequenced with immunoSEQ multiplex PCR; TCRdb's copy has only in-frame clones and lacks some. The sample lists roughly 710,000 clones, 80% to 90% occurring once. These data come from a study of shared T cell receptors in the human thymus. The germline V gene has CDR1 MNHEY and CDR2 SVGAGI. Trimming left V 0 bases short and J 7 bases short, with 15 bases between. This CDR3 is 15 amino acids long. These data were also filed under a second study, of human thymus T cells. Turning to that study: Resections from corrective heart surgery supplied the thymus tissue. Related research found strongly overlapping thymic repertoires in unrelated individuals.

The clonotype originates from a girl under three years old with a congenital heart defect. The chain links TRBV6-5 to TRBJ1-1; D perhaps matches TRBD1 (5 bases). The sample was thymocytes. The CDR3 nucleotides are TGTGCCAGCAGTTACTCTTTTAGGGGTTTCGGTGAAGCTTTCTTT. Translation: CASSYSFRGFGEAFF.